This T cell receptor beta chain was identified during a study of PD-1 blockade in classical Hodgkin lymphoma. Study context: Patients were administered nivolumab (3 mg/kg intravenously) every 2 weeks.

Every patient relapsed after autologous stem cell transplantation, and brentuximab vedotin exposure varied. Negative selection with magnetic separation was used to purify CD4+ T cells from thawed PBMCs. Germline V gene data show CDR1 as WNHNN and CDR2 as SYGVQD (reference sequence). V was trimmed by 0 bases and J by 4 bases, leaving 13 bases between them. This CDR3 comprises 15 residues. Only in-frame clones appear in the TCRdb table, and some are missing; sequencing was by immunoSEQ multiplex PCR. The repertoire holds some 35,000 clones, with over 75% as singletons. As regards this clone: Its antigen is unidentified.

General study points: The study found that TCR diversity rose significantly by C4D1 in CD4+ but not CD8+ cells.

The chain uses TRBV10-1 and TRBJ2-7; D may be TRBD1 (6 bases). The clonotype originates from a human donor with classical Hodgkin lymphoma. Sequences were derived from CD4+ T cells from blood, sampled at baseline. The CDR3 nucleotides are TGCGCCAGCAGTGAGTCCGGCACAGGGCTGTACGAGCAGTACTTC. This gives the protein CASSESGTGLYEQYF.